The clone carrying this T cell receptor beta chain was seen ten or more times. TCRdb reprocessed the 5' RACE reads with MiXCR, giving one entry per CDR3 protein. Here the sample spans approximately 260,000 distinct CDR3 sequences, around 7.8% being singletons. The sample is drawn from a study of CD8 T cells in ankylosing spondylitis. V shed 3 bases and J 2 bases; nucleotides not matched to a gene: 6. CDR1 and CDR2 (germline): LGHDT, YNNKEL (reference sequence). This CDR3 is 16 amino acids long. Sample: blood, either unsorted or a sorted T cell fraction (not recorded which). The receptor was derived from a male donor with ankylosing spondylitis or in good health (not recorded which). The J gene is TRBJ1-5, the V gene TRBV3-1; TRBD1 aligns across 8 bases. In nucleotides, the CDR3 is TGTGCCAGCAGCCACTCAGGGGGCGAGGGCAATCAGCCCCAGCATTTT. Translation gives CASSHSGGEGNQPQHF.